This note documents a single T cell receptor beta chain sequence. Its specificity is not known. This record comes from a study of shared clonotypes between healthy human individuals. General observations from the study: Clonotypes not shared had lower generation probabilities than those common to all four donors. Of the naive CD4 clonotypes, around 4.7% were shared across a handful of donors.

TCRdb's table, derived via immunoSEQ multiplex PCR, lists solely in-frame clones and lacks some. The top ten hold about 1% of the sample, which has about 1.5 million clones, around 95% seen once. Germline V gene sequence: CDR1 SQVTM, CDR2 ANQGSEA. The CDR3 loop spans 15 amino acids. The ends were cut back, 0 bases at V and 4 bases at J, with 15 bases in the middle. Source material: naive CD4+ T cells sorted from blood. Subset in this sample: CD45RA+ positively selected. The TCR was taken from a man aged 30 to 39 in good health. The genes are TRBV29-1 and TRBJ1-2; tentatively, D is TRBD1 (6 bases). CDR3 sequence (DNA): TGCAGCGTTGAAGATCTAGGGGGACCCCTCTATGGCTACACCTTC. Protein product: CSVEDLGGPLYGYTF.